These 29 T cell receptor beta chains were all obtained from the same sample, sequenced in a study of blood T cell repertoires in COVID-19. Measured with immunoSEQ multiplex PCR; TCRdb has only the in-frame clones, and not every one. Of around 80,000 clones in the sample, 60% to 75% were seen once. Sequences were obtained from peripheral blood. These receptors were collected from a man aged 50-59 years with active or convalescent COVID-19.

This chain connects TRBV9 to TRBJ2-1; 12 bases map to TRBD2. CDR1 and CDR2 from the germline V gene are SGDLS and YYNGEE. V lost 0 bases and J lost 9; bases outside the gene matches: 4. This CDR3 region has 15 residues. The CDR3, as DNA: TGTGCCAGCAGCGTAGCTAGCGGGGGGGCAGGTGAGCAGTTCTTC. Protein: CASSVASGGAGEQFF.

This chain connects TRBV5-6 to TRBJ2-6; the D is unclear. The length of the CDR3 is 11 residues. Germline assignment: CDR1 SGHDT and CDR2 YYEEEE. Trimming cost V 1 base and J 12 bases, with 5 bases left between them. The CDR3 DNA reads TGTGCCAGCAGCTTGTCGGGCGTCCTGACTTTC. Translation gives CASSLSGVLTF.

This clone has a count of ten or more. The V call is TRBV14, the J call TRBJ1-2; 8 bases are shared with TRBD1. Losses at the gene ends were 3 bases for V and 3 bases for J; bases not matched to a gene: 15. The germline gives CDR1 SGHDN, CDR2 FVKESK. The CDR3 sequence is 18 residues long. The CDR3 protein is CASSHTGSWDRPYYGYTF. In DNA form, the CDR3 reads TGTGCCAGCAGCCATACTGGGTCCTGGGACAGGCCTTACTATGGCTACACCTTC.

This chain joins TRBV28 and TRBJ1-5; no firm D call. From germline, CDR1 is MDHEN and CDR2 SYDVKM. Trimming took off 6 bases at V and 1 base at J, with 10 bases between the two ends. CDR3 size: 14 residues. The CDR3, as DNA: TGTGCCAGCAGCCTATACAGAAGCAATCAGCCCCAGCATTTT. Translation: CASSLYRSNQPQHF.

The chain links TRBV4-2 to TRBJ1-6; TRBD1 agrees at 11 bases. CDR3 length equals 15 residues. J lost 10 bases, V lost 4 bases, and 6 bases had no gene match. The V gene's germline CDR1 is LGHNA and CDR2 YNFKEQ. The CDR3 reads CASSLGQGERSPLHF. CDR3 coding DNA: TGTGCCAGCAGCCTGGGACAGGGGGAACGGTCACCCCTCCACTTT.

CDR3 sequence: CASSSQGSSYEQYF. The CDR3 DNA is TGTGCCAGCAGTTCCCAGGGAAGCTCCTACGAGCAGTACTTC. The chain is built from TRBV28 and TRBJ2-7, with a weak D call TRBD1 (5 bases). Germline assignment: CDR1 MDHEN and CDR2 SYDVKM. Trimming removed 4 bases from V and 0 bases from J, with 10 bases in between. CDR3 length: 14 residues.

The genes are TRBV2 and TRBJ1-1, with 9 bases fitting TRBD1. Germline V gene lookup returns CDR1 SNHLY and CDR2 FYNNEI. The V and J ends lost 8 bases and 0 bases, in that order; junction bases with no gene match: 7. CDR3 size: 15 residues. CDR3 sequence reads: CASLTGGGMNTEAFF. For the CDR3, the DNA is TGTGCCAGCCTGACAGGGGGTGGGATGAACACTGAAGCTTTCTTT. Combining the CDR3 with reference TRBV2 and TRBJ1-1 gives the whole variable domain EPEVTQTPSHQVTQMGQEVILRCVPISNHLYFYWYRQILGQKVEFLVSFYNNEISEKSEIFDDQFSVERPDGSNFTLKIRSTKLEDSAMYFCASLTGGGMNTEAFFGQGTRLTVV.

This clone has only a few counts. J is TRBJ1-5 and V is TRBV19; D call uncertain. This CDR3 comprises 15 residues. CDR1 LNHDA and CDR2 SQIVND come from the germline V gene (reference sequence). Trimming shortened V by 3 bases and J by 2 bases, and 11 bases separated the two germline ends. Written as DNA, the CDR3 is TGTGCCAGTAGTATCGCCATTCGGGGCAATCAGCCCCAGCATTTT. It is translated as CASSIAIRGNQPQHF.

The sample holds a few counts of this clone. The chain couples TRBV4-3 to TRBJ2-3, with 9 bases fitting TRBD2. V trimming: 0 bases; J trimming: 6 bases; junction bases outside the gene matches: 10. Looked up from germline, CDR1 is LGHNA and CDR2 is YSLEER. The CDR3 is 17 amino acids. The CDR3, as DNA: TGCGCCAGCAGCCAAGATTTGGCGGGGGGGTGGAGGGATACGCAGTATTTT. Protein sequence: CASSQDLAGGWRDTQYF.

The chain joins TRBV5-4 to TRBJ2-1, with D possibly matching TRBD2 (6 bases). CDR1 and CDR2 (germline): SGHNT, YYREEE (reference sequence). V was trimmed by 1 base and J by 4 bases, leaving 12 bases between them. CDR3 length: 15 amino acids. The CDR3 protein is CASSLSGAGYNEQFF. In nucleotides, the CDR3 is TGTGCCAGCAGCTTGTCCGGGGCGGGATACAATGAGCAGTTCTTC.

This chain links TRBV19 with TRBJ1-5; TRBD1 matches 8 bases. The ends lost 6 bases at V and 1 base at J; junction bases unmatched: 5. The V gene's germline CDR1 is LNHDA and CDR2 SQIVND (reference sequence). This CDR3 spans 15 amino acids. The CDR3 sequence: CASRMTGASNQPQHF. DNA for the CDR3: TGTGCCAGTAGGATGACAGGGGCGAGCAATCAGCCCCAGCATTTT. The full variable domain, with the rest looked up from reference TRBV19 and TRBJ1-5, is DGGITQSPKYLFRKEGQNVTLSCEQNLNHDAMYWYRQDPGQGLRLIYYSQIVNDFQKGDIAEGYSVSREKKESFPLTVTSAQKNPTAFYLCASRMTGASNQPQHFGDGTRLSIL.

This rearrangement joins TRBV28 to TRBJ1-1, with TRBD1 identical over 7 bases. Trimming took 6 bases from V and 14 from J; bases not matched to a gene: 18. The CDR3 has 14 residues. Germline V lookup: CDR1 MDHEN, CDR2 SYDVKM. DNA of the CDR3: TGTGCCAGCAGATCACCCCGAACCGGGGACAGACGCTTCTTT. Its translation: CASRSPRTGDRRFF.

This clone has at least ten counts. The V call is TRBV5-1, the J call TRBJ2-3; perhaps TRBD2 as D (6 bases). Trimming took 4 bases from V and 5 from J, leaving 11 bases between them. In germline, CDR1 is SGHRS, CDR2 YFSETQ. The CDR3 spans 13 residues. This chain's CDR3 is CASSATGVDTQYF. In nucleotides, the CDR3 is TGCGCCAGCAGCGCGACGGGGGTAGATACGCAGTATTTT.

The genes are TRBV12-5 and TRBJ2-2; 15 bases agree with TRBD2. Germline V gene data show CDR1 as LGHNT and CDR2 as FRNRAP. The CDR3 contains 17 residues. Trimming at V came to 7 bases and at J to 5 bases, leaving 8 bases not matched to a gene. CDR3 sequence: CASARTSGGAGTGELFF. CDR3 DNA sequence: TGTGCTAGTGCCCGGACTAGCGGGGGGGCCGGTACCGGGGAGCTGTTTTTT.

This clone was recorded once. The chain carries TRBV10-3 and TRBJ1-5; 11 nucleotides agree with TRBD1. Germline CDR1 ENHRY, CDR2 SYGVKD. CDR3 length: 15 amino acids. Trimming took 3 bases from V and 7 from J; bases not matched to a gene: 5. For the CDR3, the DNA is TGTGCCATCAGTGATGGACAGGGGGCTGGGCAGCCCCAGCATTTT. It specifies CAISDGQGAGQPQHF.

The chain links TRBV7-9 to TRBJ1-2, with 7 bases matching TRBD1. V was clipped by 5 bases and J by 7 bases; unmatched bases: 13. The CDR3 runs 15 residues. CDR1 is SEHNR, CDR2 FQNEAQ, per germline (reference sequence). The CDR3 here is CASSKDRVFTGGYTF. The CDR3 nucleotides are TGTGCCAGCAGCAAAGACAGGGTTTTCACAGGTGGCTACACCTTC.

The J gene is TRBJ2-1, the V gene TRBV7-3; D perhaps matches TRBD2 (6 bases). This CDR3 has 16 residues. Germline lookup yields CDR1 SGHTA and CDR2 FQGTGA. The V gene lost 5 bases and the J gene lost 0 bases, with 14 bases spanning the gap. CDR3 sequence (DNA): TGTGCCAGCAGCCAGTTAGCGGATAGCTCCTACAATGAGCAGTTCTTC. Translation gives CASSQLADSSYNEQFF.

This chain connects TRBV5-1 to TRBJ1-4; no firm D call. This CDR3 contains 15 residues. Germline lookup yields CDR1 SGHRS and CDR2 YFSETQ. Trimming cost V 0 bases and J 0 bases, with 6 bases left between them. Here the CDR3 reads CASSLATATNEKLFF. The CDR3, as DNA: TGCGCCAGCAGCTTGGCTACTGCAACTAATGAAAAACTGTTTTTT.

V and J are TRBV10-3 and TRBJ2-3, with D maybe TRBD1 (5 bases). The CDR3 covers 15 residues. Trimming cost V 2 bases and J 1 base, with 10 bases left between them. CDR1 and CDR2 (germline): ENHRY, SYGVKD. The CDR3 loop reads CAISEAGMGTDTQYF. CDR3 nucleotide sequence: TGTGCCATCAGTGAGGCAGGGATGGGCACAGATACGCAGTATTTT.

The genes are TRBV6-5 and TRBJ1-6; no reliable D call. This CDR3 region has 12 residues. The V gene's germline CDR1 is MNHEY and CDR2 SVGAGI. V lost 6 bases and J lost 14, with 14 bases in between. The CDR3 spells CASRDPWGALHF. In DNA form, the CDR3 reads TGTGCCAGCAGAGACCCATGGGGAGCCCTCCACTTT.

Only one count was recorded for this clone. The J gene is TRBJ2-5, the V gene TRBV9, with D perhaps TRBD2 (5 bases). V was pared by 0 bases and J by 2 bases, with 11 bases between. Germline V gives CDR1 SGDLS, CDR2 YYNGEE. This CDR3 has 15 residues. The CDR3 bases are TGTGCCAGCAGCGTAGGGGGAGCGCCTCAAGAGACCCAGTACTTC. Protein sequence: CASSVGGAPQETQYF.

This sequence joins TRBV9 and TRBJ2-7; 8 bases are a match to TRBD1. CDR3 size: 16 residues. Per the germline V gene, CDR1 is SGDLS and CDR2 is YYNGEE. With 0 bases clipped from V and 2 bases from J, the junction kept 7 bases outside the gene matches. DNA of the CDR3: TGTGCCAGCAGCGTAGAGGGGGGACAGGAGGCCTACGAGCAGTACTTC. This translates into CASSVEGGQEAYEQYF.

The J gene is TRBJ2-6, the V gene TRBV30, with D possibly being TRBD2 (6 bases). Germline CDR1 is GTSNPN and CDR2 is SVGIG (reference sequence). Trimming left V 2 bases short and J 1 base short, with 15 bases between. The CDR3 has 17 amino acids. The CDR3 DNA follows: TGTGCCTGGAGTAGGGTGACTAGTCTATCTGGGGCCAACGTCCTGACTTTC. Translated: CAWSRVTSLSGANVLTF.

V gene TRBV5-4 combines with J gene TRBJ2-3, with 13 bases identical to TRBD2. The germline V gene encodes CDR1 SGHNT and CDR2 YYREEE (reference sequence). The V gene end was trimmed by 3 bases and the J gene end by 3 bases; junction bases not matched to a gene: 7. The CDR3 contains 17 residues. The DNA of the CDR3 is TGTGCCAGCAGCTATAGGACTAGCGGGGGCCGGACAGATACGCAGTATTTT. It codes for CASSYRTSGGRTDTQYF.

J is TRBJ1-2 and V is TRBV15; D call uncertain. There are 16 residues in the CDR3. Per the germline V gene, CDR1 is LNHNV and CDR2 is YYDKDF (reference sequence). V was shortened by 0 bases and J by 7 bases, with 18 bases between the two germline ends. The CDR3, as DNA: TGTGCCACCAGCAGAGATCGTGCAGGAGGAAGTGTTGGCTACACCTTC. Its translation: CATSRDRAGGSVGYTF.

This rearrangement joins TRBV3-1 (or the pseudogene TRBV3-2) to TRBJ1-6; TRBD1 aligns across 9 bases. CDR1 and CDR2 (germline): LGHDT, YNNKEL (reference sequence). J lost 7 bases, V lost 4 bases, and 5 bases had no gene match. The CDR3 runs to 15 residues. Written as DNA, the CDR3 is TGTGCCAGCAGCCTTGGACAGGGGCTAAATTCACCCCTCCACTTT. Translation gives CASSLGQGLNSPLHF.

This sequence joins TRBV7-3 and TRBJ1-2; 8 bases match TRBD1. Looked up from germline, CDR1 is SGHTA and CDR2 is FQGTGA. The CDR3 runs 13 residues. V was pared by 5 bases and J by 8 bases, with 7 bases of the junction left unmatched. In DNA form, the CDR3 reads TGTGCCAGCAGCCGCGGACAGGGACGCGGCTACACCTTC. Amino acids: CASSRGQGRGYTF.

V and J are TRBV10-3 and TRBJ1-1, with 7 bases identical to TRBD1. The CDR3 has 15 amino acids. Per the germline V gene, CDR1 is ENHRY and CDR2 is SYGVKD. V trimming: 7 bases; J trimming: 4 bases; junction bases outside the gene matches: 12. The CDR3 reads CAITKQGPWGTEAFF. CDR3 sequence (DNA): TGTGCCATCACCAAACAGGGGCCGTGGGGCACTGAAGCTTTCTTT.

CDR3 sequence: CASSLVGRVADTQYF. CDR3 DNA: TGTGCCAGCAGCTTAGTCGGCAGGGTGGCAGATACGCAGTATTTT. The chain uses TRBV7-2 and TRBJ2-3, with D possibly matching TRBD1 (5 bases). The CDR3 consists of 15 residues. CDR1 SGHTA and CDR2 FQGNSA come from the germline V gene. V lost 1 base and J 4 bases, leaving 12 bases between the germline ends.